Listed here is a single T cell receptor beta chain. Germline assignment: CDR1 SGHTA and CDR2 FQGNSA. The V end lost 5 bases, the J end lost 7 bases, and 20 bases lay between the germline ends. There are 15 residues in the CDR3. This entry belongs to a study of T cell responses to AZD1222 COVID-19 vaccine. Produced via immunoSEQ multiplex PCR; TCRdb's table is partial and in-frame only. Of around 180,000 clones in the sample, 88% are singletons; the top ten hold 20% to 30%. The genes are TRBV7-2 and TRBJ1-2, with D unresolved. Sequenced here: peripheral blood, sampled 28 days after the second AZD1222 dose. This sequence originates from an adult who received the AZD1222 COVID-19 vaccine. Written as DNA, the CDR3 is TGTGCCAGCAGCCCAGCTGGTGGGGTCCCTCTTGGCTACACCTTC. Translating gives CASSPAGGVPLGYTF. The full variable domain, in which reference TRBV7-2 and TRBJ1-2 provide the parts outside the CDR3, is GAGVSQSPSNKVTEKGKDVELRCDPISGHTALYWYRQSLGQGLEFLIYFQGNSAPDKSGLPSDRFSAERTGGSVSTLTIQRTQQEDSAVYLCASSPAGGVPLGYTFGSGTRLTVV.